The 12 T cell receptor beta chains reported below all come from one sample, sequenced in a study of blood T cell repertoires in COVID-19. The method was immunoSEQ multiplex PCR; TCRdb's version includes in-frame clones alone and lacks a portion of them. The sample consists of approximately 170,000 clones, about 81% of them appearing once. The specimen was PBMCs or T cells enriched from blood (not recorded which). These TCRs come from a woman aged 25 to 39 who had recovered from COVID-19.

CDR3 loop: CASSRDRRTDTQYF. The CDR3 region has the DNA TGTGCCAGCAGCCGCGACAGGAGAACAGATACGCAGTATTTT. This chain links TRBV4-2 with TRBJ2-3, with a tentative D call TRBD1 (6 bases). Trimming removed 4 bases at V and 3 bases at J, with 11 bases between. This CDR3 is built from 14 residues. Germline lookup yields CDR1 LGHNA and CDR2 YNFKEQ.

The V gene is TRBV21-1, the J gene TRBJ2-1; the table's D call, TRBD2, was not checked against the DNA. TRBV21-1 constitutes a pseudogene. The CDR3 runs to 12 residues. CDR3 in DNA: TGTGCCAGCAGCAAACTTTTCGGTGAGCAGTTCTTC. This sequence encodes CASSKLFGEQFF.

The V and J genes are TRBV20-1 and TRBJ2-7; the match to TRBD1 covers 7 bases. Looked up from germline, CDR1 is DFQATT and CDR2 is SNEGSKA (reference sequence). The CDR3 runs to 11 residues. V shed 5 bases and J 5 bases; nucleotides not matched to a gene: 3. The CDR3, as DNA: TGCAGTGCTTGGGACAGCCACGAGCAGTACGTC. Residues: CSAWDSHEQYV.

The sample holds a few counts of this clone. The V gene is TRBV9, the J gene TRBJ2-3; D is uncertain. Looked up from germline, CDR1 is SGDLS and CDR2 is YYNGEE. The CDR3 totals 15 residues. V lost 3 bases, J lost 4 bases, and 15 bases lay in between. In nucleotides, the CDR3 is TGTGCCAGCAGCGAACAGCCCCTTTATTCAGATACGCAGTATTTT. It is translated as CASSEQPLYSDTQYF.

The V call is TRBV4-1, the J call TRBJ2-3; 12 bases agree with TRBD2. Trimming at V came to 0 bases and at J to 8 bases, leaving 12 bases not matched to a gene. The CDR3 runs 18 residues. The germline V gene has CDR1 MGHRA and CDR2 YSYEKL. The DNA of the CDR3 is TGCGCCAGCAGCCAAGATCAATCCCCTAGCGGGAGGGCGGTTACGCAGTATTTT. Translated, it gives CASSQDQSPSGRAVTQYF.

This sequence joins TRBV7-8 and TRBJ2-2; 7 bases agree with TRBD1. This CDR3 spans 15 amino acids. Germline trimming cut 2 bases from V and 5 bases from J; bases unmatched to any gene: 5. The germline V gene encodes CDR1 SGHVS and CDR2 FQNEAQ. CDR3 sequence reads: CASSLNRGRTGELFF. The CDR3 DNA reads as TGTGCCAGCAGCTTAAACAGGGGACGGACCGGGGAGCTGTTTTTT.

The J gene is TRBJ2-1, the V gene TRBV30, with 14 bases lining up with TRBD2. The V gene end was trimmed by 5 bases and the J gene end by 8 bases; junction bases not matched to a gene: 11. This CDR3 comprises 16 residues. Germline CDR1 is GTSNPN and CDR2 is SVGIG (reference sequence). CDR3 sequence (DNA): TGTGCCTGGTCTGGACTAGCGGGAGGTACTTACCATGAGCAGTTCTTC. Protein sequence: CAWSGLAGGTYHEQFF.

The chain carries TRBV2 and TRBJ2-1; perhaps TRBD1 as D (5 bases). V was trimmed by 6 bases and J by 4 bases, leaving 13 bases between them. There are 14 residues in the CDR3. Germline V CDR1 and CDR2: SNHLY, FYNNEI. The CDR3, as DNA: TGTGCCAGCAGCCCCACGACAGATTACAATGAGCAGTTCTTC. This codes for CASSPTTDYNEQFF.

The V call is TRBV4-1, the J call TRBJ1-2; D not certain. This CDR3 spans 16 amino acids. Germline V gene data show CDR1 as MGHRA and CDR2 as YSYEKL. V was pared by 4 bases and J by 2 bases, with 17 bases between. DNA of the CDR3: TGCGCCAGCAGCCTCGAAGCTTCAGGCGCCAACTATGGCTACACCTTC. Translated: CASSLEASGANYGYTF.

This clone was picked up one time. CDR3 in DNA: TGTGCCAGCAGTACCAAACAGGGGAGGACTGAAGCTTTCTTT. It codes for CASSTKQGRTEAFF. This sequence joins TRBV6-5 and TRBJ1-1; 7 bases map to TRBD1. The CDR3 totals 14 residues. Germline CDR1 MNHEY, CDR2 SVGAGI. Trimming took 5 bases from V and 5 from J; bases not matched to a gene: 8.

This clone was seen once. The chain carries TRBV28 and TRBJ1-4, with 7 bases identical to TRBD1. The J segment lost 7 bases and the V segment lost 6 bases, leaving 17 bases of the junction unmatched. The CDR3 sequence is 17 residues long. Germline V gene lookup returns CDR1 MDHEN and CDR2 SYDVKM. The CDR3, as DNA: TGTGCCAGCAGCCATGGACAGGCAGGGCTTTGGGTTGAAAAACTGTTTTTT. Protein sequence: CASSHGQAGLWVEKLFF.

The chain is built from TRBV19 and TRBJ2-7; D is perhaps TRBD1 (5 bases). Germline V CDR1 and CDR2: LNHDA, SQIVND (reference sequence). The CDR3 contains 13 residues. V was shortened by 3 bases and J by 4 bases, with 10 bases between the two germline ends. For the CDR3, the DNA is TGTGCCAGTAGTATTCGGCAGGGTTACGAGCAGTACTTC. It codes for CASSIRQGYEQYF.